This T cell receptor beta chain stems from a study of T cells in Graves' hyperthyroidism and ophthalmopathy. Overall study results and limits: Among clonotypes expanded in thyroid above 0.001, most were also found in blood.

There were TCR beta CDR3 regions amplified from RNA transcripts. An initial round of RT-PCR targeting the TCR CDR3 relied on the HTBI primer set. Via MiXCR, TCRdb re-called the multiplex PCR reads, giving one row per CDR3 protein. The table lists roughly 740,000 distinct CDR3 sequences, around 17% of them singletons. Germline V CDR1 and CDR2: LGHDT, YNNKEL (reference sequence). The CDR3 is 14 residues long. J was trimmed by 7 bases and V by 4 bases; bases with no gene match: 9. PBMCs were obtained from 10 ml fresh peripheral blood. In its sample, this clonotype was seen many times. Its antigen remains unknown.

This chain links TRBV3-1 with TRBJ2-7, with 8 bases matching TRBD2. This TCR came from a man aged 18-30 years with Graves' hyperthyroidism. What was sequenced was blood. CDR3 amino acids: CASSLAAGVGEQYF. Written as DNA, the CDR3 is TGTGCCAGCAGCCTAGCAGCGGGAGTGGGGGAGCAGTACTTC.